This TCR beta chain was identified in a study of cytomegalovirus exposure and HLA in healthy donors. PCR was performed using 60 Vbeta and 13 Jbeta primers. Repertoires were generated with immunoSEQ multiplex PCR, while TCRdb's copy carries only in-frame clones and drops some. In the table there are 150,000 to 200,000 clones, approximately 78% of which are singletons. To note about this clone: What it binds is not known.

V shed 1 base, J shed 2 bases, and the junction held 5 bases outside the gene matches. Germline CDR1 is MGHRA and CDR2 is YSYEKL. The CDR3 length is 17 residues. Study conclusions and caveats: The authors assumed roughly uniform sequencing depth across donors for presence/absence analyses. Data from an earlier analysis indicated that most TCR beta V segments were productive either about 87% or about 30% of the time. The only immune exposure information that was available was CMV serostatus.

The sequence was obtained from a woman aged 50 to 60 in good health and CMV-seropositive. The specimen was PBMCs. The chain combines TRBV4-1 with TRBJ2-2; TRBD1 aligns across 9 bases. The CDR3 bases are TGCGCCAGCAGCCAAGGCCCGGGACAGGGTAACACCGGGGAGCTGTTTTTT. Translated, it gives CASSQGPGQGNTGELFF.